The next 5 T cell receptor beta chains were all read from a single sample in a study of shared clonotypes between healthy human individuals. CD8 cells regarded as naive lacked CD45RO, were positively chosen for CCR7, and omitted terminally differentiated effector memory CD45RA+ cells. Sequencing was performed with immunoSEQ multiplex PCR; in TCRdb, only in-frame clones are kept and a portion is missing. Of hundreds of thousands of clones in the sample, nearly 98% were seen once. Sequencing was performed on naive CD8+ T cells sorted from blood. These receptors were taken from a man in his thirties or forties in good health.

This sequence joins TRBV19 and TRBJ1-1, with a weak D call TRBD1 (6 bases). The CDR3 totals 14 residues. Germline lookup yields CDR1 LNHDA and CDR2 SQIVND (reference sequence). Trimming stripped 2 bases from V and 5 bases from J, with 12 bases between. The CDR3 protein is CASSINPGATEAFF. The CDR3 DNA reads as TGTGCCAGTAGTATAAATCCGGGGGCGACTGAAGCTTTCTTT.

DNA of the CDR3: TGTGCCAGCAGTTACGGAGACAGGGCATACGAGCAGTTCTTC. Protein sequence: CASSYGDRAYEQFF. V gene TRBV6-6 combines with J gene TRBJ2-1, with 7 bases matching TRBD1. Germline assignment: CDR1 MNHNY and CDR2 SVGAGI (reference sequence). With V trimmed by 2 bases and J by 10 bases, 8 bases remained unmatched. The CDR3 totals 14 residues.

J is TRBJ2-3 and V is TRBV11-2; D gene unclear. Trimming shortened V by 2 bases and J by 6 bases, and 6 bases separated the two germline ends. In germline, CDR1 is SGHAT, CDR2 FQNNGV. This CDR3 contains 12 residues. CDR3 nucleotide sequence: TGTGCCAGCAGCTTACTCCCTGATACGCAGTATTTT. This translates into CASSLLPDTQYF.

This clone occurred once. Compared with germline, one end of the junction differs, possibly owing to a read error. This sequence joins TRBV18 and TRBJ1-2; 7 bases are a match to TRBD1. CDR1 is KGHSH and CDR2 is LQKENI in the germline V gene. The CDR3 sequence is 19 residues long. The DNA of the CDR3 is TGTGCCAGTTCACCCGACCACCCGCAAGACAGGGCGAGCGTTAATGGCTACACCTTC. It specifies CASSPDHPQDRASVNGYTF.

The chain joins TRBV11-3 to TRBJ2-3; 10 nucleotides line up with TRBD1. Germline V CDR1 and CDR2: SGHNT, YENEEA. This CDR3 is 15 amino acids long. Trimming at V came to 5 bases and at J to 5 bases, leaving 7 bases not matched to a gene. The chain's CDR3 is CASSGGTGVGDTQYF. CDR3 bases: TGTGCCAGCAGCGGGGGGACAGGGGTTGGAGATACGCAGTATTTT.